This T cell receptor (beta chain) was sequenced in a study of T-cell reconstitution after alpha-beta-depleted transplantation in children. The CDR3 contains 15 residues. Germline assignment: CDR1 SGHDT and CDR2 YYEEEE. V was pared by 2 bases and J by 6 bases, with 5 bases of the junction left unmatched. A note on this clonotype: The antigen is not known.

Study-level points and caveats: By one year post-transplant, T-cell counts and diversity largely arose from T cells that were newly produced. Several hundred expanded graft clones reportedly supplied alpha-beta T cells about two months after transplant.

Preparation of the TCRbeta library used unique molecular identifiers. TCRdb re-called the PCR reads with MiXCR, one entry per CDR3 protein. The table lists about 78,000 distinct CDR3 sequences, 13% to 15% of them singletons. The chain is built from TRBV5-6 and TRBJ2-1; 10 bases line up with TRBD1. The clonotype comes from a male patient aged 2 to 9 who had a stem cell transplant for acute lymphoblastic leukemia, so the T cells may come from the graft donor. This specimen was PBMCs, mostly from graft donor cells, taken 180 days after TCRalphabeta/CD19-depleted stem cell transplant. The CDR3 is CASSLGQGGFNEQFF. The CDR3 region has the DNA TGTGCCAGCAGCTTAGGACAGGGGGGGTTCAATGAGCAGTTCTTC.